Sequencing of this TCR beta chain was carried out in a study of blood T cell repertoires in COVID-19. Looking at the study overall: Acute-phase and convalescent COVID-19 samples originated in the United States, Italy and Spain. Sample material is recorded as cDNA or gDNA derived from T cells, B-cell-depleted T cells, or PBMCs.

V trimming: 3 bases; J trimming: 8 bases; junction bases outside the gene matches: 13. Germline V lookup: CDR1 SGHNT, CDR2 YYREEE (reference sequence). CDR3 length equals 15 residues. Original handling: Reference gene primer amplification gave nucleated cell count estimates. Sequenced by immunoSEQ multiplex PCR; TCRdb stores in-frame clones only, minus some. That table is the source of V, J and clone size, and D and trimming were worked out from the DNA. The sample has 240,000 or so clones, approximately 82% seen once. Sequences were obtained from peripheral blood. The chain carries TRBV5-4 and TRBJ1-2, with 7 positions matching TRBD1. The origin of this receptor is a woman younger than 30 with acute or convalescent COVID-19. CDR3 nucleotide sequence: TGTGCCAGCAGCTCCCAGACAGGGATCAACCTAGGCTACACCTTC. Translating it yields CASSSQTGINLGYTF.